What follows is one TCR beta chain and its context. This entry comes from a study of identifying expanded T cells in peripheral blood. Sequenced by immunoSEQ multiplex PCR; TCRdb stores in-frame clones only, minus some. The table has around 100,000 clones, approximately 88% seen once. Collection occurred without any documented infections or immune events in donors. This CDR3 spans 13 amino acids. The V gene's germline CDR1 is SGHRS and CDR2 YFSETQ. Trimming took off 4 bases at V and 6 bases at J, with 12 bases between the two ends. Source material: blood. This clonotype was obtained from a person aged 18 to 70 in good health. The chain has TRBV5-1 and TRBJ2-3; no reliable D call. CDR3 region: CASSLVVGDTQYF. Written as DNA, the CDR3 is TGCGCCAGCAGCCTCGTAGTGGGCGATACGCAGTATTTT.